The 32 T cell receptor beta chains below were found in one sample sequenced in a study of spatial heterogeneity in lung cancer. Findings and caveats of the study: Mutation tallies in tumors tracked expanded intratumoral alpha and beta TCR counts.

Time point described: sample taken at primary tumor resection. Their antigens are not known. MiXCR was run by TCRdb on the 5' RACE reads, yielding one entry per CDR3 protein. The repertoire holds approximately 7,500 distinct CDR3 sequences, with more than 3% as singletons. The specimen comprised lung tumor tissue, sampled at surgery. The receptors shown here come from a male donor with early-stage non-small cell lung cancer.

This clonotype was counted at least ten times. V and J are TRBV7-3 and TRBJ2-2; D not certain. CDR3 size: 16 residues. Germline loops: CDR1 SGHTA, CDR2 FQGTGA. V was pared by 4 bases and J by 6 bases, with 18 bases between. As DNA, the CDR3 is TGTGCCAGCAGCTCAAGGGTCGGCAGTCGATCCGGGGAGCTGTTTTTT. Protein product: CASSSRVGSRSGELFF.

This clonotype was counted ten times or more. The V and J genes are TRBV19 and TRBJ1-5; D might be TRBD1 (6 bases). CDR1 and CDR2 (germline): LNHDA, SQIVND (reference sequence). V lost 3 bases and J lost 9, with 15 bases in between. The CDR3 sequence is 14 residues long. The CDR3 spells CASSIDRPKGPQHF. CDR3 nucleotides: TGTGCCAGTAGTATCGACAGGCCCAAGGGGCCCCAGCATTTT.

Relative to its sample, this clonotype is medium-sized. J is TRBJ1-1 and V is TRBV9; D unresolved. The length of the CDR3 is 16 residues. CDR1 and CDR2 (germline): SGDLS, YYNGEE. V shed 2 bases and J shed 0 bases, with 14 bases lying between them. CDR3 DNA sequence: TGTGCCAGCAGCGTTAGGGCTACCCCAATGAACACTGAAGCTTTCTTT. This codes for CASSVRATPMNTEAFF.

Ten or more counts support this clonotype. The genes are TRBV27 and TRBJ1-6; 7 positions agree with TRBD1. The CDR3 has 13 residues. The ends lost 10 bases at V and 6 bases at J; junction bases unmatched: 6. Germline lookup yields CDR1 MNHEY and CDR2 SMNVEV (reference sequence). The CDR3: CATSGTVNSPLHF. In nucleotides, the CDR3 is TGTGCCACCTCCGGGACAGTTAATTCACCCCTCCACTTT.

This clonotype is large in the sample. The chain's CDR3 is CSASTSLGGRDNEQFF. Here the CDR3 DNA reads TGCAGTGCTAGCACGTCTCTTGGCGGGAGGGACAATGAGCAGTTCTTC. J is TRBJ2-1 and V is TRBV20-1, with 9 bases aligning to TRBD2. The germline gives CDR1 DFQATT, CDR2 SNEGSKA (reference sequence). After removal of 3 bases from V and 5 bases from J, the junction contained 11 bases not matched to a gene. The CDR3 loop spans 16 amino acids.

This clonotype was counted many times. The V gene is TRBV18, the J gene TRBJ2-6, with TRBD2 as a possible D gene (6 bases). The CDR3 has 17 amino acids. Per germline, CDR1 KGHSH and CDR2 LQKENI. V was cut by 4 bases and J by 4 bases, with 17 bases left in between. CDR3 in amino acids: CASSRAGGLLGANVLTF. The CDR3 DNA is TGTGCCAGCTCACGGGCAGGAGGGCTGCTCGGGGCCAACGTCCTGACTTTC.

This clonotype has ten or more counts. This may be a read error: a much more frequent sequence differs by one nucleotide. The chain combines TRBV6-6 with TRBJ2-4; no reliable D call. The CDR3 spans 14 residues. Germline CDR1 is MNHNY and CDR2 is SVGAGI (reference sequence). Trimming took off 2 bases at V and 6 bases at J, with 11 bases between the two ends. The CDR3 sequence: CASSYDPQRNIQYF. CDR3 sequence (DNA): TGTGCCAGCAGTTACGATCCGCAGAGAAACATTCAGTACTTC.

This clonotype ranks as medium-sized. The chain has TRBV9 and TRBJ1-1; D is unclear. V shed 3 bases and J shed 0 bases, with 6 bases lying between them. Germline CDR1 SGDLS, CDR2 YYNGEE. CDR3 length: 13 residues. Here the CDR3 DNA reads TGTGCCAGCAGCGCTTCAGTGAACACTGAAGCTTTCTTT. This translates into CASSASVNTEAFF.

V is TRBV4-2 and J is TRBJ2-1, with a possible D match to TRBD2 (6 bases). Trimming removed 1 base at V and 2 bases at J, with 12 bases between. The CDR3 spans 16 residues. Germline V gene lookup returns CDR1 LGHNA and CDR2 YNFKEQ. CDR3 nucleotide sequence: TGTGCCAGCAGCCAAGGGGTTGGGGGGACCTACAATGAGCAGTTCTTC. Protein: CASSQGVGGTYNEQFF.

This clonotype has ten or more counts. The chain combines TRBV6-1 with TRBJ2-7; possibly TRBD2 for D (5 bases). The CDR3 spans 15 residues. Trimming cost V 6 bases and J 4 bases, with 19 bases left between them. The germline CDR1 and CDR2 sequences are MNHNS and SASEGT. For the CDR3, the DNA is TGTGCCAGCAGAACGGTAGAGAGGGCTGTTTACGAGCAGTACTTC. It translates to CASRTVERAVYEQYF.

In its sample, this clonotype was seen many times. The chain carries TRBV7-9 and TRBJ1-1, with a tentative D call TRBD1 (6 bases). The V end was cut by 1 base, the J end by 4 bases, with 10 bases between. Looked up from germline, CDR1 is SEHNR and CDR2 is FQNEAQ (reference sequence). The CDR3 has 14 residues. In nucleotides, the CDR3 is TGTGCCAGCAGCTTAGAAATGGGGGCCACTGAAGCTTTCTTT. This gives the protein CASSLEMGATEAFF. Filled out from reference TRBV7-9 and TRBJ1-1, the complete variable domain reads DTGVSQNPRHKITKRGQNVTFRCDPISEHNRLYWYRQTLGQGPEFLTYFQNEAQLEKSRLLSDRFSAERPKGSFSTLEIQRTEQGDSAMYLCASSLEMGATEAFFGQGTRLTVV.

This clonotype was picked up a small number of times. The CDR3 sequence is CASRSRHLAKNIQYF. The CDR3 bases are TGTGCCAGCAGAAGCAGGCACTTAGCCAAAAACATTCAGTACTTC. This chain uses TRBV21-1 with TRBJ2-4. TRBV21-1 is termed a pseudogene. The CDR3 is 15 residues long.

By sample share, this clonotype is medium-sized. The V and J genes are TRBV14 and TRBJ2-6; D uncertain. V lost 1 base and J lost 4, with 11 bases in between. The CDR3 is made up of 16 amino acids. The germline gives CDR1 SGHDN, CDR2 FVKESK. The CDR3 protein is CASSQAWRMGANVLTF. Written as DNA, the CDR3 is TGTGCCAGCAGCCAAGCCTGGAGAATGGGGGCCAACGTCCTGACTTTC.

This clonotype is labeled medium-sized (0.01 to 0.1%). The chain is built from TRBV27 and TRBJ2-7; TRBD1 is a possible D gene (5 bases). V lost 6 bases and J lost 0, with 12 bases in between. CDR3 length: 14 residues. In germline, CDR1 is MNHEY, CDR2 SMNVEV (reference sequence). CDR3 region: CASSGQGPSYEQYF. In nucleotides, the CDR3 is TGTGCCAGCAGCGGGCAGGGTCCCTCCTACGAGCAGTACTTC.

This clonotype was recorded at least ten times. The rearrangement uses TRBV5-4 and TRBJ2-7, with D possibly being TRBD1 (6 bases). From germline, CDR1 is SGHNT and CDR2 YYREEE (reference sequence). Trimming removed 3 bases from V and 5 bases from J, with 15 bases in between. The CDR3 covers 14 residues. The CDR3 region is CASSSKTGRNEQYF. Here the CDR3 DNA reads TGTGCCAGCAGCTCCAAGACAGGTCGTAACGAGCAGTACTTC.

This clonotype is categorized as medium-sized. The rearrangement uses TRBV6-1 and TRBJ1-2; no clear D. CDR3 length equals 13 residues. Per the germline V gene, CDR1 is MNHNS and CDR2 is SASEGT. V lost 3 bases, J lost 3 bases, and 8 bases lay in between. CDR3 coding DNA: TGTGCCAGCAGTGATGTGGTGGACTATGGCTACACCTTC. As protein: CASSDVVDYGYTF.

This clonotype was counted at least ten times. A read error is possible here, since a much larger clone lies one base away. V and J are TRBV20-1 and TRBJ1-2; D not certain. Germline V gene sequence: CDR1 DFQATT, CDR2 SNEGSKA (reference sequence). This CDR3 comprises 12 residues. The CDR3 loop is CSVTEVAYGYNF. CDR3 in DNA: TGCAGTGTCACAGAGGTTGCATATGGCTACAACTTC.

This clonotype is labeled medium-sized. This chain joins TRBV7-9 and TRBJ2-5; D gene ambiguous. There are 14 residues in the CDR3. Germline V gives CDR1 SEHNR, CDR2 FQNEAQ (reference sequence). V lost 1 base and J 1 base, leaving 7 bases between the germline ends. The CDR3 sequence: CASSLGEAQETQYF. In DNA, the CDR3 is TGTGCCAGCAGCTTAGGGGAAGCCCAAGAGACCCAGTACTTC.

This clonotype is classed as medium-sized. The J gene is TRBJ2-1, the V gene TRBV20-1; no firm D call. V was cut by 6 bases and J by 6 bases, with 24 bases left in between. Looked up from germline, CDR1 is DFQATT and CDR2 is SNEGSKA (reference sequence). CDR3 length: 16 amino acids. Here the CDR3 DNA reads TGCAGTGCCAGTGCTGTCCCTTCGCAGGCCCGCAATGAGCAGTTCTTC. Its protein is CSASAVPSQARNEQFF.

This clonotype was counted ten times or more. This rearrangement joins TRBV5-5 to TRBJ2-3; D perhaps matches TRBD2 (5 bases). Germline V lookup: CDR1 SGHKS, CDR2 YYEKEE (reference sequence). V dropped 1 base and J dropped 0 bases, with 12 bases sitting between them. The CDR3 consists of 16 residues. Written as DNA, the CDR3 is TGTGCCAGCAGCTTGCTAGAGGGCGGGAGCACAGATACGCAGTATTTT. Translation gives CASSLLEGGSTDTQYF.

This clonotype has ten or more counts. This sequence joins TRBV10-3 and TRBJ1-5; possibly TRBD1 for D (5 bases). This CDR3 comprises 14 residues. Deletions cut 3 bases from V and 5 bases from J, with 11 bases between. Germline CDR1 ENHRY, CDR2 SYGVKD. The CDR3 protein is CAISDRDSDQPQHF. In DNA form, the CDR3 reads TGTGCCATCAGTGACCGCGACAGCGATCAGCCCCAGCATTTT.

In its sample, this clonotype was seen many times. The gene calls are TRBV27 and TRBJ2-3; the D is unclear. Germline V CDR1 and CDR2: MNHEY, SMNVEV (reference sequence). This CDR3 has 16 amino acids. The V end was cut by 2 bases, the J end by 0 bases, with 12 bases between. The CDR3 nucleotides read TGTGCCAGCAGTTTAGACCGGGCGGCTAGCACAGATACGCAGTATTTT. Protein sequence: CASSLDRAASTDTQYF.

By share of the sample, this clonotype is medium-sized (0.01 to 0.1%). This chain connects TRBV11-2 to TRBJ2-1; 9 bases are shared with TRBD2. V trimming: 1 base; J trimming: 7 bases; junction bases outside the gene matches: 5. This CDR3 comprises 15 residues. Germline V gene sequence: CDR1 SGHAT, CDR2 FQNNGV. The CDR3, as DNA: TGTGCCAGCAGCTTAGGACTAGCGGCGGGAAATGAGCAGTTCTTC. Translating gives CASSLGLAAGNEQFF.

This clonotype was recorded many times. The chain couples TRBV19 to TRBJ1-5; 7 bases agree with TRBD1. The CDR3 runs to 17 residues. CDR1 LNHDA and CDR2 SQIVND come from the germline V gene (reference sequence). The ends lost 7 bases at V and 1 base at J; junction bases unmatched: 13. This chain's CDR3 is CASTLTTGVVSNQPQHF. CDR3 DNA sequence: TGTGCCAGTACCCTAACCACAGGGGTAGTAAGCAATCAGCCCCAGCATTTT.

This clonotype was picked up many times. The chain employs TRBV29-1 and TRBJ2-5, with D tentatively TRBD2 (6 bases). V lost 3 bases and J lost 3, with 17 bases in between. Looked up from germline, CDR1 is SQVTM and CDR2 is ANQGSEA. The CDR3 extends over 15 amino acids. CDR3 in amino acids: CSVDGPGAVEETQYF. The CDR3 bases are TGCAGCGTTGATGGTCCGGGAGCCGTAGAAGAGACCCAGTACTTC.

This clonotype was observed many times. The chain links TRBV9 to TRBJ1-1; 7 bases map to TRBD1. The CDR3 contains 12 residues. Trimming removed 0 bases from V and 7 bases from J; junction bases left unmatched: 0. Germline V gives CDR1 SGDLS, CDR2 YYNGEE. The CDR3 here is CASSVGQGEAFF. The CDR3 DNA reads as TGTGCCAGCAGCGTAGGACAGGGTGAAGCTTTCTTT.

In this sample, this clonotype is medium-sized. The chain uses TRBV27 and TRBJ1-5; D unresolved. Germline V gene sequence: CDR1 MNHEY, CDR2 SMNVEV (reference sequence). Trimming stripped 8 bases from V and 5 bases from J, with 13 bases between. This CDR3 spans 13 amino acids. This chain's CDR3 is CASSSGRDQPQHF. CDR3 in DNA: TGTGCCAGCTCCTCCGGGAGGGATCAGCCCCAGCATTTT.

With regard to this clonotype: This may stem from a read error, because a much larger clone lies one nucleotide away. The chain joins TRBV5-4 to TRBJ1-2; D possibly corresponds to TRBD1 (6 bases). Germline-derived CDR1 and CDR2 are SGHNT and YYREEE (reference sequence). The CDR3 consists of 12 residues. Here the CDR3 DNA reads TGTGCCAGCAGCAGCCAGGGGCCTGGCTACAACTTC. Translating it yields CASSSQGPGYNF.

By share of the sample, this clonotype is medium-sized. CDR3 protein: CASSRDRGREKLFF. For the CDR3, the DNA is TGTGCCAGCTCCCGGGACAGGGGAAGGGAAAAACTGTTTTTT. The rearrangement links TRBV27 to TRBJ1-4; TRBD1 matches at 10 bases. This CDR3 is 14 amino acids long. The J segment lost 8 bases and the V segment lost 8 bases, leaving 8 bases of the junction unmatched. Germline loops: CDR1 MNHEY, CDR2 SMNVEV (reference sequence).

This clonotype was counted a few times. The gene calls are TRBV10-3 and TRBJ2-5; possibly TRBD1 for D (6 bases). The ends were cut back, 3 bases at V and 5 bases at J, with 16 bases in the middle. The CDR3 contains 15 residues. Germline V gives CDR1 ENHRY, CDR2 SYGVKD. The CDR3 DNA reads TGTGCCATCAGTGACCAGGGGACGACGGAGGAGACCCAGTACTTC. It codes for CAISDQGTTEETQYF.

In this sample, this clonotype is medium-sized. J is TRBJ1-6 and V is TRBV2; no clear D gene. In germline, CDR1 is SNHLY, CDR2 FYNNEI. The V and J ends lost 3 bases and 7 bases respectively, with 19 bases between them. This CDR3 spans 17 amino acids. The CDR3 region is CASSEETTSRENSPLHF. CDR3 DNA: TGTGCCAGCAGTGAGGAGACAACCTCACGAGAAAATTCACCCCTCCACTTT.

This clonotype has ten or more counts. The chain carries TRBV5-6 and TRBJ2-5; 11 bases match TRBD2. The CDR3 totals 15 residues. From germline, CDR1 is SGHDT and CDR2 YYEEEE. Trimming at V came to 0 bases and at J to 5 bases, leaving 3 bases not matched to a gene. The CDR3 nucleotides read TGTGCCAGCAGCTTGGACTGGACTAGCGGGGAGACCCAGTACTTC. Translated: CASSLDWTSGETQYF.